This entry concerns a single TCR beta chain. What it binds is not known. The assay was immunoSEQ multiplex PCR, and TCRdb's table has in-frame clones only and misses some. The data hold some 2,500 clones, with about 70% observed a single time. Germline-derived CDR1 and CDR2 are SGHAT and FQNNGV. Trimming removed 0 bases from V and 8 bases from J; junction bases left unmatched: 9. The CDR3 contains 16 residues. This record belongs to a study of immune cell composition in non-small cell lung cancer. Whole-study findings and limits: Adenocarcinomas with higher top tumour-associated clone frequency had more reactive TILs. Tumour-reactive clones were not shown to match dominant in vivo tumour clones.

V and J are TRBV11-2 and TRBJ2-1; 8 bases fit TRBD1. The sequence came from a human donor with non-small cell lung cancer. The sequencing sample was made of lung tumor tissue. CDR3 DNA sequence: TGTGCCAGCAGCTTAGATCATCAGGGGGCGAGCGATGAGCAGTTCTTC. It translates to CASSLDHQGASDEQFF.